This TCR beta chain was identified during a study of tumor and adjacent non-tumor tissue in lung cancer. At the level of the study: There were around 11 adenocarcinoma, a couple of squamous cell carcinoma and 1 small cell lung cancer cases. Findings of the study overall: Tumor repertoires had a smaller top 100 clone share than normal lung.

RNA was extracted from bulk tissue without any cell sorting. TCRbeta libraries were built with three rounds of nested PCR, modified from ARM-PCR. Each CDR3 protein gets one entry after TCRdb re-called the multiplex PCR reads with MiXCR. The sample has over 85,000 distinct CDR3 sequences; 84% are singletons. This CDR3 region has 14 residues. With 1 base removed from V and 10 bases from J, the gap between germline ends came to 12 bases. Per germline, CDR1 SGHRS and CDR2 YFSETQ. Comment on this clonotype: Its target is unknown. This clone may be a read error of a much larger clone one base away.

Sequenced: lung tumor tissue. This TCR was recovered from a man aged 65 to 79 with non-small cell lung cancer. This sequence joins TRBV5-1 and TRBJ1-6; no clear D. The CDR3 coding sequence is TGCGCCAGCAGCTTGAATCGGACCGTCTCACCCCTCCACTTT. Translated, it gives CASSLNRTVSPLHF. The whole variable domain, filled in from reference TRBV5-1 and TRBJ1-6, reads KAGVTQTPRYLIKTRGQQVTLSCSPISGHRSVSWYQQTPGQGLQFLFEYFSETQRNKGNFPGRFSGRQFSNSRSEMNVSTLELGDSALYLCASSLNRTVSPLHFGNGTRLTVT.